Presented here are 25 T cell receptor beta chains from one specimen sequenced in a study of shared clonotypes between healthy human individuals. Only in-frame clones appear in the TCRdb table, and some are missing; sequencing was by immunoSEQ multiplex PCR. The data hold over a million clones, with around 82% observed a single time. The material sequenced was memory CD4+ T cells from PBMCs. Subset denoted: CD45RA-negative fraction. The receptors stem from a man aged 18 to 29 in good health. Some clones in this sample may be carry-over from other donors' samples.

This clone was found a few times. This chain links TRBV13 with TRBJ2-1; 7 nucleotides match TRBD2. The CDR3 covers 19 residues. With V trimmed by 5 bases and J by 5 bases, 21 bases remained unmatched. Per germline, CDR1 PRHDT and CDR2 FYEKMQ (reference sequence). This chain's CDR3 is CASSRPAAGPSAPNNEQFF. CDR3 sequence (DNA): TGTGCCAGCAGCCGGCCGGCAGCGGGACCCTCGGCCCCTAACAATGAGCAGTTCTTC.

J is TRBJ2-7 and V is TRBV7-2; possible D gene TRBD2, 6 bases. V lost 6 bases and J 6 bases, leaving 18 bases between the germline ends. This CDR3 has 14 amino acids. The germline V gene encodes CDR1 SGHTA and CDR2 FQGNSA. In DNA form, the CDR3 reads TGTGCCAGCAGTGCGGGAAGGAATGCTGGCGAGCAGTACTTC. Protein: CASSAGRNAGEQYF.

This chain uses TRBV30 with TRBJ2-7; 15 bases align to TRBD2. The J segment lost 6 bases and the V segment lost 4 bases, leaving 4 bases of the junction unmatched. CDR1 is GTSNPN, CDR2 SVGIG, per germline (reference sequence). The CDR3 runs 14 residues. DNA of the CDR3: TGTGCCTGGACCCGGACTAGCGGGAGGGGCGAGCAGTACTTC. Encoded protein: CAWTRTSGRGEQYF.

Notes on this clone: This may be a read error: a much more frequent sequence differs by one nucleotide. The CDR3 region is CASRDISGTDTQYF. The CDR3 region has the DNA TGCGCCAGCAGGGACATCTCTGGCACAGATACGCAGTATTTT. J is TRBJ2-3 and V is TRBV5-1; a possible D gene is TRBD1 (5 bases). Germline loops: CDR1 SGHRS, CDR2 YFSETQ. CDR3 length equals 14 residues. Trimming removed 5 bases at V and 1 base at J, with 11 bases between.

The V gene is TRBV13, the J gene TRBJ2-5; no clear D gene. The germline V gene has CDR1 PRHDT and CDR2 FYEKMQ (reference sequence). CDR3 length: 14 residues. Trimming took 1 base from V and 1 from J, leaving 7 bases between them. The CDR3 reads CASSLVVRQETQYF. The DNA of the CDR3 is TGTGCCAGCAGCTTAGTGGTTCGCCAAGAGACCCAGTACTTC. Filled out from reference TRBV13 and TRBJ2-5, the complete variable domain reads AAGVIQSPRHLIKEKRETATLKCYPIPRHDTVYWYQQGPGQDPQFLISFYEKMQSDKGSIPDRFSAQQFSDYHSELNMSSLELGDSALYFCASSLVVRQETQYFGPGTRLLVL.

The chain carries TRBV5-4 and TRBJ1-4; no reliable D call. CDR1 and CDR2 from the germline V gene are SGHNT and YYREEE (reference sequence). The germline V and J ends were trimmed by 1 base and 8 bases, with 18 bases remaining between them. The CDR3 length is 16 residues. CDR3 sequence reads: CASSLKLRGVYEKLFF. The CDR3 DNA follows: TGTGCCAGCAGCTTGAAGCTTCGTGGGGTATACGAAAAACTGTTTTTT.

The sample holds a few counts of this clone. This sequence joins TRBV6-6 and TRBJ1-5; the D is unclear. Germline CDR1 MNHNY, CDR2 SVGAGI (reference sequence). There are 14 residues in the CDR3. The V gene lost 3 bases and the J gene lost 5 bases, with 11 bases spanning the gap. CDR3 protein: CASSYSGNDQPQHF. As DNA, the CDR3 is TGTGCCAGCAGTTATTCGGGGAACGATCAGCCCCAGCATTTT.

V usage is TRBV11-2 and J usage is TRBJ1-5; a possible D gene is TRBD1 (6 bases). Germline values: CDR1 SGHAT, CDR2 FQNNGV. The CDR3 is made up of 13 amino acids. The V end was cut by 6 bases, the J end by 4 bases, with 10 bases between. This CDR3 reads CASSIGGNQPQHF. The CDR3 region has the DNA TGTGCCAGCAGTATAGGGGGTAATCAGCCCCAGCATTTT.

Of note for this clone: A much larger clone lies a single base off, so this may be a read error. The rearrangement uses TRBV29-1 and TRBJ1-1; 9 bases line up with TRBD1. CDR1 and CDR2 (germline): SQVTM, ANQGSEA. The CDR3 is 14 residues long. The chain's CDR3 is CIVANRGRGTEAFF. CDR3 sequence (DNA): TGCATCGTCGCAAACAGGGGGCGCGGCACTGAAGCTTTCTTT.

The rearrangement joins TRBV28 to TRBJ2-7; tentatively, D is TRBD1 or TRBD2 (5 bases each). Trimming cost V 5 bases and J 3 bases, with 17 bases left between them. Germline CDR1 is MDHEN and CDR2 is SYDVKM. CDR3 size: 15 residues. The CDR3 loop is CASSPDQGALYEQYF. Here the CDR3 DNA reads TGTGCCAGCAGTCCGGATCAGGGAGCTCTCTACGAGCAGTACTTC.

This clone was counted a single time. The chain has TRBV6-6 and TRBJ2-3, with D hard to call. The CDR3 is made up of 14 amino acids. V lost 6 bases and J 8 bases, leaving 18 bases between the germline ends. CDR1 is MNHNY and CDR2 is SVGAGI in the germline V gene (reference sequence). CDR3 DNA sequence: TGTGCCAGCAGCCAGGTTGGCGGTAGGGTTACGCAGTATTTT. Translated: CASSQVGGRVTQYF.

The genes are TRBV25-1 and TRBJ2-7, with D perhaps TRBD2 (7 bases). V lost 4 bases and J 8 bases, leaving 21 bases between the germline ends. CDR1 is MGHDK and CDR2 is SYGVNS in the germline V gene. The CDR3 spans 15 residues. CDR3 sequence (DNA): TGTGCCAGCAGTGCCCTAGGGGGGGGTCTGGGGAAGCAGTACTTC. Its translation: CASSALGGGLGKQYF.

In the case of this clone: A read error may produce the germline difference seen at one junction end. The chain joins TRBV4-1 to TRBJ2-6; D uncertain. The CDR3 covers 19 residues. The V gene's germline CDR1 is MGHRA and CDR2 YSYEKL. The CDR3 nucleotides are TGCGCCAGCAACCAAGATCGAGGCCGAGCCATCTCTGGGGCCAACGTCCTGACTTTC. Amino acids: CASNQDRGRAISGANVLTF.

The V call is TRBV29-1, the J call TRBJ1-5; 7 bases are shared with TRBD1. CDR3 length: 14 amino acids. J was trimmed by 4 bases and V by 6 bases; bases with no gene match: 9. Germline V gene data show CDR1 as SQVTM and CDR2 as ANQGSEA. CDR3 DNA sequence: TGCAGCGTCTCTAAGGGACAGACTAATCAGCCCCAGCATTTT. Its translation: CSVSKGQTNQPQHF.

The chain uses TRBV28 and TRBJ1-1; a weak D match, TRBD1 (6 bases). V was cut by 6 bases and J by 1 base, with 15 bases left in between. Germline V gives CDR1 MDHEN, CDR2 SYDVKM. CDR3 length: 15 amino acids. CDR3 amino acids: CASSQGGGANTEAFF. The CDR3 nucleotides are TGTGCCAGCAGCCAAGGGGGGGGAGCGAACACTGAAGCTTTCTTT.

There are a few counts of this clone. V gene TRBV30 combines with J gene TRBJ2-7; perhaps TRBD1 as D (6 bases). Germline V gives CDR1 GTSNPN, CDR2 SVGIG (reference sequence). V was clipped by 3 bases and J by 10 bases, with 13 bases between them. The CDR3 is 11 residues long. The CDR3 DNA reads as TGTGCCTGGAGAGGTACAGGGAGACAGTACTTC. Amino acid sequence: CAWRGTGRQYF.

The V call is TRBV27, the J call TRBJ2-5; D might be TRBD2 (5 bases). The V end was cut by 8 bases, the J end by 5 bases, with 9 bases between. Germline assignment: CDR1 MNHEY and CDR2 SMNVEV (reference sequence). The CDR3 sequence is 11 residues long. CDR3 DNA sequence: TGTGCCAGCGGCAGGAGGGAGACCCAGTACTTC. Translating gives CASGRRETQYF.

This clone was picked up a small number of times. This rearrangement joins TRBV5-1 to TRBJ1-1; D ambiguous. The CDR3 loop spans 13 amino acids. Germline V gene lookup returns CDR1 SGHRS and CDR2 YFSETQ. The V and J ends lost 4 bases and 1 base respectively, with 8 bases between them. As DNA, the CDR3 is TGCGCCAGCAGCATGGACCCGAACACTGAAGCTTTCTTT. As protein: CASSMDPNTEAFF.

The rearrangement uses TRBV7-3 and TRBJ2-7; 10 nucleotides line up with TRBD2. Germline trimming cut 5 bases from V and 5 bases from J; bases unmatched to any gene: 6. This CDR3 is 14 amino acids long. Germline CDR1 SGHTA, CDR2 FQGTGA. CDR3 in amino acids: CASSATSGSDEQYF. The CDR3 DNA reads TGTGCCAGCAGCGCGACTAGCGGGTCCGACGAGCAGTACTTC.

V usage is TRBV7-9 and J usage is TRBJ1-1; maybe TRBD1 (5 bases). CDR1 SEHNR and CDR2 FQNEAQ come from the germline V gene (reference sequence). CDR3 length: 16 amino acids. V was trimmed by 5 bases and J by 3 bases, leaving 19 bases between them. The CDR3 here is CASSPRGGSRDTEAFF. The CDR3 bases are TGTGCCAGCAGCCCCCGGGGGGGATCGAGGGACACTGAAGCTTTCTTT.

The CDR3: CASSVIGQEADYGYTF. Written as DNA, the CDR3 is TGTGCCAGCAGTGTCATCGGACAGGAGGCTGACTATGGCTACACCTTC. V and J are TRBV2 and TRBJ1-2; 7 positions match TRBD1. The CDR3 contains 16 residues. CDR1 and CDR2 (germline): SNHLY, FYNNEI. V lost 4 bases, J lost 3 bases, and 11 bases stayed unmatched.

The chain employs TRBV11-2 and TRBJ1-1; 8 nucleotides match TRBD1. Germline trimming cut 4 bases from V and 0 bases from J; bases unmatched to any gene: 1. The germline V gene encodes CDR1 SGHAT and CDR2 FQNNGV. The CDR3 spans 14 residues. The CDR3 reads CASSWDRLNTEAFF. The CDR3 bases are TGTGCCAGCAGCTGGGACAGGCTGAACACTGAAGCTTTCTTT.

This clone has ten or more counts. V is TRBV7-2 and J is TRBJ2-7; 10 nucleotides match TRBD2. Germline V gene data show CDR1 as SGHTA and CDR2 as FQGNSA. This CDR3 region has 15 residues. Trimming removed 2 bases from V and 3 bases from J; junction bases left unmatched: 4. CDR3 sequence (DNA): TGTGCCAGCAGCTTAACTAGCGGGACGAACTACGAGCAGTACTTC. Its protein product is CASSLTSGTNYEQYF. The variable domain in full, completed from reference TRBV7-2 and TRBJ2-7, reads GAGVSQSPSNKVTEKGKDVELRCDPISGHTALYWYRQSLGQGLEFLIYFQGNSAPDKSGLPSDRFSAERTGGSVSTLTIQRTQQEDSAVYLCASSLTSGTNYEQYFGPGTRLTVT.

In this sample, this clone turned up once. The DNA for the CDR3 is TGTGCCACCCTATGGGGGGGTGGAGAAAAACTGTTTTTT. Translated: CATLWGGGEKLFF. This chain joins TRBV28 and TRBJ1-4, with TRBD1 as a possible D gene (5 bases). Germline CDR1 reads MDHEN; CDR2 reads SYDVKM. Trimming pared 10 bases from V and 8 bases from J, leaving 17 bases between. The CDR3 sequence is 13 residues long.

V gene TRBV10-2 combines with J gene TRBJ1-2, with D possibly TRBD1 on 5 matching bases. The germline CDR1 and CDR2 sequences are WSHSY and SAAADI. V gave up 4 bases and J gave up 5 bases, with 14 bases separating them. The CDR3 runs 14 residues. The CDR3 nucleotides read TGCGCCAGCAGTGGCACCGGGACCGAATATGGCTACACCTTC. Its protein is CASSGTGTEYGYTF.